This T cell receptor (beta chain) was recorded in a study of T cell repertoires in cytomegalovirus infection. Whole-study context: Indications came from public TCR beta signatures; they pointed to CMV infection and to a matching HLA type. Study-wide findings and caveats: Within the response measured ex vivo, HLA-C-restricted CMV-specific TCR beta clonotypes were dominant. The study identified carriers of CMV plus the relevant HLA from cumulative public TCR beta family frequency.

This clonotype was seen many times. What it binds is not known. TCRdb re-called the reads through MiXCR, storing one row per CDR3 protein. The sample has 310,000 or so distinct CDR3 sequences, about a quarter seen once. CDR1 and CDR2 from the germline V gene are SGHTA and FQGNSA. The CDR3 covers 15 residues. Trimming cost V 5 bases and J 2 bases, with 12 bases left between them. The sample consisted of PBMCs. The chain joins TRBV7-2 to TRBJ2-2; D not resolved. The TCR comes from a human donor in good health (CMV status not recorded). Some clones in this sample may be carry-over from other donors' samples. CDR3 sequence: CASSNIRPNTGELFF. As DNA, the CDR3 is TGTGCCAGCAGCAATATTCGGCCAAACACCGGGGAGCTGTTTTTT.